This TCR beta chain was recorded in a study of T-cell reconstitution after alpha-beta-depleted transplantation in children. Unique molecular identifiers featured in how the TCRbeta library was prepared. Using its own MiXCR run on the PCR reads, TCRdb lists one record per CDR3 protein. The sample holds around 380,000 distinct CDR3 sequences, approximately 10% seen once. The sample consisted of PBMCs from the stem cell graft donor, taken from the stem cell graft. The clonotype was recovered from a human donor who donated a stem cell graft to a child with acute myeloid leukemia.

The chain's CDR3 is CASSWTGGFSYNEQFF. The CDR3 DNA follows: TGTGCCAGCAGCTGGACAGGGGGCTTCTCCTACAATGAGCAGTTCTTC. V and J are TRBV6-1 and TRBJ2-1; TRBD1 aligns across 11 bases. This CDR3 is 16 amino acids long. The V and J ends lost 6 bases and 0 bases, in that order; junction bases with no gene match: 4. Germline CDR1 reads MNHNS; CDR2 reads SASEGT.